The 32 T cell receptor beta chains given below trace back to one sample, sequenced in a study of blood T cell repertoires in COVID-19. Assay used: immunoSEQ multiplex PCR; TCRdb lists only in-frame clones, some missing. The repertoire consists of hundreds of thousands of clones, with about nine tenths occurring once and the leading ten covering roughly 4.5%. Sequenced sample: PBMCs or T cells enriched from blood (not recorded which). All receptors come from a man aged 30-40 years who had recovered from COVID-19.

The chain uses TRBV18 and TRBJ2-7; 7 bases align to TRBD1. With V trimmed by 3 bases and J by 3 bases, 11 bases remained unmatched. Germline assignment: CDR1 KGHSH and CDR2 LQKENI. The CDR3 has 16 amino acids. The CDR3 is CASSPLGGGVVYEQYF. CDR3 in DNA: TGTGCCAGCTCACCGCTAGGGGGCGGAGTGGTCTACGAGCAGTACTTC.

This rearrangement joins TRBV30 to TRBJ2-6; no firm D call. CDR1 is GTSNPN and CDR2 is SVGIG in the germline V gene (reference sequence). Trimming shortened V by 2 bases and J by 1 base, and 9 bases separated the two germline ends. CDR3 size: 15 residues. CDR3 sequence (DNA): TGTGCCTGGAGTAAAGACAATTCTGGGGCCAACGTCCTGACTTTC. It encodes CAWSKDNSGANVLTF.

The J gene is TRBJ2-7, the V gene TRBV5-6; 8 bases are shared with TRBD1. V gave up 0 bases and J gave up 6 bases; unmatched junction bases: 5. CDR1 is SGHDT, CDR2 YYEEEE, per germline. The CDR3 spans 14 residues. The CDR3 region is CASSLVTGVREQYF. CDR3 nucleotides: TGTGCCAGCAGCTTGGTGACAGGGGTTCGCGAGCAGTACTTC.

This clone has a single count. This chain uses TRBV7-2 with TRBJ2-7; TRBD2 matches at 7 bases. The CDR3 has 15 residues. CDR1 SGHTA and CDR2 FQGNSA come from the germline V gene. The junction had 6 bases not matched to a gene; V was cut back by 2 bases and J by 2 bases. The CDR3 is CASSLMASGPYEQYF. The DNA for the CDR3 is TGTGCCAGCAGCTTAATGGCTAGCGGACCCTACGAGCAGTACTTC.

In the case of this clone: At one boundary the junction diverges from the germline segment, which might be a read error. The chain couples TRBV7-2 to TRBJ2-3, with D perhaps TRBD1 (6 bases). There are 13 residues in the CDR3. From germline, CDR1 is SGHTA and CDR2 FQGNSA. The CDR3 sequence: CACRGLSTDTQYF. The CDR3 DNA sequence: TGTGCCTGCAGGGGCCTTAGCACAGATACGCAGTATTTT.

The CDR3 reads CASSSGTSGTVETQYF. CDR3 DNA sequence: TGTGCCAGCAGCTCCGGGACTAGCGGGACGGTGGAGACCCAGTACTTC. This chain links TRBV7-9 with TRBJ2-5, with 13 bases lining up with TRBD2. The CDR3 is 16 residues long. Trimming cost V 4 bases and J 5 bases; bases outside gene matches: 7. Germline V gene data show CDR1 as SEHNR and CDR2 as FQNEAQ (reference sequence).

The gene calls are TRBV5-4 and TRBJ2-7; 8 bases line up with TRBD2. The V segment lost 0 bases and the J segment 3 bases; nucleotides outside the gene matches: 5. The CDR3 is 15 residues long. From germline, CDR1 is SGHNT and CDR2 YYREEE (reference sequence). Here the CDR3 reads CASSLVAGGSYEQYF. Written as DNA, the CDR3 is TGTGCCAGCAGCTTGGTCGCGGGGGGAAGCTACGAGCAGTACTTC. Filled out from reference TRBV5-4 and TRBJ2-7, the complete variable domain reads ETGVTQSPTHLIKTRGQQVTLRCSSQSGHNTVSWYQQALGQGPQFIFQYYREEENGRGNFPPRFSGLQFPNYSSELNVNALELDDSALYLCASSLVAGGSYEQYFGPGTRLTVT.

The chain employs TRBV3-1 (or the pseudogene TRBV3-2) and TRBJ2-3; no clear D gene. CDR3 length equals 15 residues. Per the germline V gene, CDR1 is LGHDT and CDR2 is YNNKEL (reference sequence). The germline V and J ends were trimmed by 1 base and 3 bases, with 11 bases remaining between them. As DNA, the CDR3 is TGTGCCAGCAGCCAAGTTGACGGAGATACAGATACGCAGTATTTT. Protein sequence: CASSQVDGDTDTQYF.

V usage is TRBV5-5 and J usage is TRBJ2-7, with 8 bases aligning to TRBD1. Germline V gene sequence: CDR1 SGHKS, CDR2 YYEKEE (reference sequence). This CDR3 region has 15 residues. With 0 bases clipped from V and 3 bases from J, the junction kept 5 bases outside the gene matches. In nucleotides, the CDR3 is TGTGCCAGCAGCTTGGGAGTCGGGACAGGCTACGAGCAGTACTTC. It codes for CASSLGVGTGYEQYF. The variable domain in full, with the rest retrieved from reference TRBV5-5 and TRBJ2-7, is DAGVTQSPTHLIKTRGQQVTLRCSPISGHKSVSWYQQVLGQGPQFIFQYYEKEERGRGNFPDRFSARQFPNYSSELNVNALLLGDSALYLCASSLGVGTGYEQYFGPGTRLTVT.

The rearrangement links TRBV24-1 to TRBJ2-7; tentatively, D is TRBD1 (5 bases). Germline CDR1 KGHDR, CDR2 SFDVKD. Trimming stripped 6 bases from V and 1 base from J, with 9 bases between. The CDR3 covers 13 residues. The CDR3 bases are TGTGCCACCAGTCGGCAGGGTTCCTACGAGCAGTACTTC. Protein: CATSRQGSYEQYF.

CDR3 amino acids: CASSAGGGPNEQFF. In nucleotides, the CDR3 is TGTGCCAGCAGCGCCGGGGGGGGTCCCAATGAGCAGTTCTTC. The chain combines TRBV9 with TRBJ2-1, with TRBD2 identical over 8 bases. Germline CDR1 and CDR2: SGDLS and YYNGEE. This CDR3 region has 14 residues. With 3 bases clipped from V and 6 bases from J, the junction kept 5 bases outside the gene matches.

CDR3 DNA sequence: TGTGCCAGCAGTTTACCCGGGACAGGGAATGGCTACACCTTC. Its protein is CASSLPGTGNGYTF. This chain links TRBV28 with TRBJ1-2; 9 nucleotides line up with TRBD1. Germline V lookup: CDR1 MDHEN, CDR2 SYDVKM. V was pared by 2 bases and J by 6 bases, with 4 bases of the junction left unmatched. The CDR3 is 14 amino acids.

The V gene is TRBV24-1, the J gene TRBJ2-1; a possible D gene is TRBD2 (5 bases). Deletions cut 7 bases from V and 0 bases from J, with 15 bases between. The CDR3 loop spans 16 amino acids. CDR1 is KGHDR, CDR2 SFDVKD, per germline. DNA of the CDR3: TGTGCCACCAGCGGGTCTAGCTCGAGCTCCTACAATGAGCAGTTCTTC. It translates to CATSGSSSSSYNEQFF.

The chain couples TRBV6-5 to TRBJ1-2; D remains ambiguous. CDR3 length equals 12 residues. Germline values: CDR1 MNHEY, CDR2 SVGAGI. The CDR3 region is CGCGQANYGYTF. The CDR3 DNA sequence: TGTGGGTGCGGCCAAGCTAACTATGGCTACACCTTC.

The chain is built from TRBV2 and TRBJ2-7, with TRBD1 matching 8 bases. The CDR3 contains 15 residues. V lost 5 bases to trimming and J lost 3 bases; unmatched junction nucleotides: 9. Germline values: CDR1 SNHLY, CDR2 FYNNEI. The CDR3 DNA reads as TGTGCCAGCAGTTCCTACGGGACAGGCCACTACGAGCAGTACTTC. Amino acids: CASSSYGTGHYEQYF.

The chain recombines TRBV5-1 with TRBJ1-2, with 8 bases that match TRBD1. Germline lookup yields CDR1 SGHRS and CDR2 YFSETQ. The CDR3 has 15 residues. Trimming at V came to 3 bases and at J to 4 bases, leaving 8 bases not matched to a gene. The CDR3 region has the DNA TGCGCCAGCAGCTATGACAGGGGCGACTTCTATGGCTACACCTTC. It encodes CASSYDRGDFYGYTF.

This clone showed up just once. The V call is TRBV6-5, the J call TRBJ1-2; TRBD1 matches at 9 bases. Germline lookup yields CDR1 MNHEY and CDR2 SVGAGI. CDR3 length: 15 amino acids. With 4 bases clipped from V and 5 bases from J, the junction kept 8 bases outside the gene matches. In DNA, the CDR3 is TGTGCCAGCAGTTCCCCGGGACAGGGAGTTTATGGCTACACCTTC. This translates into CASSSPGQGVYGYTF.

The rearrangement links TRBV4-1 to TRBJ1-2, with 7 bases aligning to TRBD1. Germline V lookup: CDR1 MGHRA, CDR2 YSYEKL. This CDR3 spans 16 amino acids. Unmatched junction bases numbered 9, after V lost 3 bases and J lost 2 bases. CDR3 coding DNA: TGCGCCAGCAGCCAGCCTCGACAGGGTACCAACTATGGCTACACCTTC. It is translated as CASSQPRQGTNYGYTF.

The chain links TRBV5-5 to TRBJ2-2; 10 bases are shared with TRBD2. With 2 bases clipped from V and 6 bases from J, the junction kept 10 bases outside the gene matches. CDR1 is SGHKS and CDR2 is YYEKEE in the germline V gene (reference sequence). CDR3 size: 17 residues. The CDR3 here is CASSFPASGSGPGELFF. CDR3 DNA: TGTGCCAGCAGCTTCCCTGCTAGCGGGAGCGGGCCCGGGGAGCTGTTTTTT.

CDR3 protein: CASSWGIGGALYETQYF. CDR3 DNA sequence: TGTGCCAGCAGCTGGGGGATCGGGGGGGCACTCTACGAGACCCAGTACTTC. This sequence joins TRBV7-2 and TRBJ2-5, with 8 bases aligning to TRBD2. CDR3 length equals 17 residues. Germline CDR1 and CDR2: SGHTA and FQGNSA. Germline trimming cut 4 bases from V and 5 bases from J; bases unmatched to any gene: 15. Supplemented by reference TRBV7-2 and TRBJ2-5, the full variable domain reads GAGVSQSPSNKVTEKGKDVELRCDPISGHTALYWYRQSLGQGLEFLIYFQGNSAPDKSGLPSDRFSAERTGGSVSTLTIQRTQQEDSAVYLCASSWGIGGALYETQYFGPGTRLLVL.

This chain links TRBV11-2 with TRBJ1-4; TRBD1 agrees at 8 bases. There are 16 residues in the CDR3. Trimming at V came to 5 bases and at J to 10 bases, leaving 15 bases not matched to a gene. Germline V gene sequence: CDR1 SGHAT, CDR2 FQNNGV. The CDR3 spells CASSESTGGERGKLFF. The DNA of the CDR3 is TGTGCCAGCAGCGAGTCAACAGGGGGAGAGAGGGGAAAACTGTTTTTT.

The gene calls are TRBV29-1 and TRBJ1-1; D perhaps matches TRBD1 (5 bases). The germline CDR1 and CDR2 sequences are SQVTM and ANQGSEA. This CDR3 contains 13 residues. V was shortened by 5 bases and J by 4 bases, with 14 bases between the two germline ends. The CDR3 sequence is CSVQGGDGTEAFF. The CDR3, as DNA: TGCAGCGTTCAGGGAGGCGACGGCACTGAAGCTTTCTTT.

As DNA, the CDR3 is TGTGCCAGCAGTTCTCCAGGGGGACCTTGGAATTCACCCCTCCACTTT. Translating it yields CASSSPGGPWNSPLHF. The genes are TRBV28 and TRBJ1-6, with TRBD1 matching over 7 bases. After removal of 4 bases from V and 7 bases from J, the junction contained 10 bases not matched to a gene. The CDR3 is 16 amino acids. Per the germline V gene, CDR1 is MDHEN and CDR2 is SYDVKM.

J is TRBJ2-7 and V is TRBV5-1; 7 nucleotides match TRBD1. V dropped 7 bases and J dropped 3; count of bases not matched to a gene: 13. The CDR3 runs 15 residues. Germline V gene lookup returns CDR1 SGHRS and CDR2 YFSETQ. CDR3 region: CASSLDRPTYYEQYF. DNA of the CDR3: TGCGCCAGCTCATTGGACAGGCCGACTTACTACGAGCAGTACTTC.

This clone was counted once. The rearrangement links TRBV27 to TRBJ1-2; no reliable D call. CDR3 length: 15 amino acids. The V gene's germline CDR1 is MNHEY and CDR2 SMNVEV (reference sequence). V lost 6 bases, J lost 5 bases, and 19 bases lay in between. This CDR3 is CASSSIYREQYGYTF. The DNA of the CDR3 is TGTGCCAGCAGCTCAATCTACCGGGAACAGTATGGCTACACCTTC.

This clone was recorded only once. V usage is TRBV18 and J usage is TRBJ1-3, with a weak D call TRBD1 (5 bases). The V end was cut by 6 bases, the J end by 0 bases, with 12 bases between. Germline V gene lookup returns CDR1 KGHSH and CDR2 LQKENI. CDR3 length: 15 residues. The DNA of the CDR3 is TGTGCCAGCTCTCCAGGGCCCCACTCTGGAAACACCATATATTTT. Translation: CASSPGPHSGNTIYF. Full variable domain (rest looked up from reference TRBV18 and TRBJ1-3): NAGVMQNPRHLVRRRGQEARLRCSPMKGHSHVYWYRQLPEEGLKFMVYLQKENIIDESGMPKERFSAEFPKEGPSILRIQQVVRGDSAAYFCASSPGPHSGNTIYFGEGSWLTVV.

The sample holds one count of this clone. V usage is TRBV5-1 and J usage is TRBJ1-5, with D hard to call. The V end lost 0 bases, the J end lost 4 bases, and 5 bases lay between the germline ends. CDR3 length: 13 residues. Looked up from germline, CDR1 is SGHRS and CDR2 is YFSETQ. Here the CDR3 reads CASSLERNQPQHF. In nucleotides, the CDR3 is TGCGCCAGCAGCTTGGAACGGAATCAGCCCCAGCATTTT.

This clone was recorded a few times. Other DNA sequences in the same sample also yield this CDR3. The CDR3 region is CASSPPSTDTQYF. CDR3 DNA: TGTGCCAGCTCACCTCCCTCCACAGATACGCAGTATTTT. The chain carries TRBV18 and TRBJ2-3; D is unresolved. The V and J ends lost 3 bases and 2 bases respectively, with 6 bases between them. Germline values: CDR1 KGHSH, CDR2 LQKENI. The CDR3 totals 13 residues.

This rearrangement joins TRBV3-1 (or the pseudogene TRBV3-2) to TRBJ1-2; TRBD1 is a possible D gene (6 bases). CDR1 and CDR2 (germline): LGHDT, YNNKEL (reference sequence). V lost 1 base and J lost 13, with 16 bases in between. The CDR3 spans 13 residues. As DNA, the CDR3 is TGTGCCAGCAGCCAAGGGACAGCAACCAGGAGCACCTTC. Residues: CASSQGTATRSTF.

V and J are TRBV21-1 and TRBJ2-1; TRBD2, the table's D call, was not compared with the DNA. TRBV21-1 is assigned pseudogene status. The CDR3 spans 23 residues. The CDR3 DNA reads TGTGCCAGCAGCAAAGTTAAACCTATTAGCGGCGGGAGGGACCGAGTGTCCTACAATGAGCAGTTCTTC. As protein: CASSKVKPISGGRDRVSYNEQFF.

This clone was observed a handful of times. The chain recombines TRBV11-3 with TRBJ2-2; D is unresolved. The CDR3 covers 13 residues. Trimming removed 1 base at V and 7 bases at J, with 7 bases between. CDR1 is SGHNT and CDR2 is YENEEA in the germline V gene. The CDR3 sequence: CASSLVLGGELFF. CDR3 nucleotides: TGTGCCAGCAGCTTAGTGCTAGGCGGGGAGCTGTTTTTT. The full variable domain, with the rest looked up from reference TRBV11-3 and TRBJ2-2, is EAGVVQSPRYKIIEKKQPVAFWCNPISGHNTLYWYLQNLGQGPELLIRYENEEAVDDSQLPKDRFSAERLKGVDSTLKIQPAELGDSAVYLCASSLVLGGELFFGEGSRLTVL.

The CDR3 loop reads CASTEDRGSNQPQHF. Written as DNA, the CDR3 is TGTGCCAGCACCGAAGACAGGGGAAGCAATCAGCCCCAGCATTTT. This chain links TRBV2 with TRBJ1-5; TRBD1 aligns across 8 bases. The CDR3 length is 15 residues. V trimming: 7 bases; J trimming: 1 base; junction bases outside the gene matches: 6. Per the germline V gene, CDR1 is SNHLY and CDR2 is FYNNEI.